This entry lists 30 T cell receptor beta chains sequenced from one sample in a study of blood T cell repertoires in COVID-19. Repertoires were generated with immunoSEQ multiplex PCR, while TCRdb's copy carries only in-frame clones and drops some. The sample carries fewer than 250,000 clones, more than 75% recorded once. Sequenced sample: peripheral blood. The receptors derive from a human donor in a cohort sampled during active COVID-19.

This clone was counted once. The chain employs TRBV11-3 and TRBJ2-7; perhaps TRBD1 as D (5 bases). The length of the CDR3 is 14 residues. Between the trimmed V and J ends, which lost 0 bases and 7 bases, there was a span of 13 bases. Germline CDR1 reads SGHNT; CDR2 reads YENEEA. The CDR3 is CASSLDVGAEEQYF. The CDR3 DNA sequence: TGTGCCAGCAGCTTAGATGTAGGGGCGGAAGAGCAGTACTTC.

The chain employs TRBV11-3 and TRBJ2-7, with TRBD1 as a possible D gene (7 bases). This CDR3 is built from 15 residues. CDR1 is SGHNT and CDR2 is YENEEA in the germline V gene. Trimming stripped 1 base from V and 0 bases from J, with 10 bases between. The CDR3 loop is CASSLGGDSSYEQYF. In DNA, the CDR3 is TGTGCCAGCAGCTTAGGGGGGGACAGCTCCTACGAGCAGTACTTC.

The rearrangement joins TRBV24-1 to TRBJ2-1; a weak D match, TRBD1 (6 bases). CDR3 length: 13 residues. With 3 bases removed from V and 11 bases from J, the gap between germline ends came to 13 bases. Germline V gene sequence: CDR1 KGHDR, CDR2 SFDVKD. The CDR3 DNA reads TGTGCCACCAGTGATCCAGGGACACATAAGCAGTTCTTC. Translating it yields CATSDPGTHKQFF.

The chain employs TRBV3-1 (or the pseudogene TRBV3-2) and TRBJ2-1; no clear D gene. This CDR3 comprises 14 residues. Trimming took off 3 bases at V and 5 bases at J, with 11 bases between the two ends. CDR1 is LGHDT, CDR2 YNNKEL, per germline (reference sequence). The chain's CDR3 is CASSHWLPHNEQFF. The CDR3 nucleotides read TGTGCCAGCAGCCACTGGCTTCCCCACAATGAGCAGTTCTTC.

Worth noting for this clone: The junction differs from germline at one of its ends, possibly a read error. The chain joins TRBV9 to TRBJ2-1, with TRBD1 matching over 8 bases. There are 12 residues in the CDR3. The germline V gene has CDR1 SGDLS and CDR2 YYNGEE. DNA of the CDR3: TGTGCCAGCAGCGTAGGTGACAGGGGTCCGATCTTC. Translated, it gives CASSVGDRGPIF.

The rearrangement links TRBV6-2 or TRBV6-3 to TRBJ1-2; TRBD1 agrees at 7 bases. This CDR3 is 14 amino acids long. Trimming at V came to 3 bases and at J to 3 bases, leaving 4 bases not matched to a gene. Germline values: CDR1 MNHEY, CDR2 SVGEGT. CDR3 in amino acids: CASSYGQAYYGYTF. DNA of the CDR3: TGTGCCAGCAGTTATGGACAGGCGTACTATGGCTACACCTTC.

This clone is a singleton in its sample. The CDR3 DNA follows: TGTGCCAGCAGCCCGGGACTTCGCCGGGAGCAGTACTTC. Amino acids: CASSPGLRREQYF. The rearrangement links TRBV7-2 to TRBJ2-7; D may be TRBD2 (6 bases). The CDR3 sequence is 13 residues long. V was pared by 5 bases and J by 7 bases, with 15 bases between. The germline V gene encodes CDR1 SGHTA and CDR2 FQGNSA.

V and J are TRBV6-2 or TRBV6-3 and TRBJ1-5; D might be TRBD1 (5 bases). CDR3 length equals 15 residues. Trimming stripped 2 bases from V and 4 bases from J, with 12 bases between. CDR1 and CDR2 (germline): MNHEY, SVGEGT. Here the CDR3 DNA reads TGTGCCAGCAGTTACGGACGGACATATAATCAGCCCCAGCATTTT. This gives the protein CASSYGRTYNQPQHF.

The rearrangement joins TRBV7-9 to TRBJ2-2; TRBD1 agrees at 9 bases. The CDR3 totals 17 residues. Germline loops: CDR1 SEHNR, CDR2 FQNEAQ (reference sequence). The ends lost 3 bases at V and 3 bases at J; junction bases unmatched: 8. CDR3 sequence (DNA): TGTGCCAGCAGCTTTCTCCCGGGACAGGGTGACACCGGGGAGCTGTTTTTT. It encodes CASSFLPGQGDTGELFF.

V usage is TRBV4-2 and J usage is TRBJ2-5, with D possibly TRBD1 on 6 matching bases. V lost 6 bases to trimming and J lost 3 bases, with 17 bases between them. Germline values: CDR1 LGHNA, CDR2 YNFKEQ. This CDR3 has 15 residues. The CDR3 reads CASSSLGQKEETQYF. The CDR3 bases are TGTGCCAGCAGTTCCCTCGGACAGAAGGAAGAGACCCAGTACTTC.

V and J are TRBV9 and TRBJ2-1, with 10 bases aligning to TRBD2. Germline CDR1 is SGDLS and CDR2 is YYNGEE. J lost 4 bases, V lost 1 base, and 5 bases had no gene match. There are 16 residues in the CDR3. Here the CDR3 reads CASSVRDSGGYNEQFF. As DNA, the CDR3 is TGTGCCAGCAGCGTAAGGGATAGCGGGGGGTACAATGAGCAGTTCTTC.

CDR3 sequence reads: CASGLVLAGSYNEQFF. Written as DNA, the CDR3 is TGTGCTAGTGGTTTGGTACTAGCCGGCTCCTACAATGAGCAGTTCTTC. This chain links TRBV12-5 with TRBJ2-1; a weak D match, TRBD2 (6 bases). The CDR3 has 16 amino acids. The germline V and J ends were trimmed by 0 bases and 0 bases, with 9 bases remaining between them. CDR1 is LGHNT and CDR2 is FRNRAP in the germline V gene. Based on the CDR3 plus reference TRBV12-5 and TRBJ2-1, the full variable domain is DARVTQTPRHKVTEMGQEVTMRCQPILGHNTVFWYRQTMMQGLELLAYFRNRAPLDDSGMPKDRFSAEMPDATLATLKIQPSEPRDSAVYFCASGLVLAGSYNEQFFGPGTRLTVL.

The rearrangement uses TRBV27 and TRBJ1-2, with TRBD1 identical over 8 bases. V shed 2 bases and J 4 bases; nucleotides not matched to a gene: 6. Germline lookup yields CDR1 MNHEY and CDR2 SMNVEV (reference sequence). The CDR3 covers 15 residues. The CDR3 DNA reads as TGTGCCAGCAGTTTAAAGGCAGGGGGCAGCTATGGCTACACCTTC. Encoded protein: CASSLKAGGSYGYTF.

The chain is built from TRBV4-1 and TRBJ1-2; 7 nucleotides agree with TRBD1. This CDR3 has 15 residues. CDR1 MGHRA and CDR2 YSYEKL come from the germline V gene. Unmatched junction bases numbered 2, after V lost 0 bases and J lost 1 base. DNA for the CDR3: TGCGCCAGCAGCCAAGAACAGGGGATTAACTATGGCTACACCTTC. It encodes CASSQEQGINYGYTF.

The V and J genes are TRBV5-1 and TRBJ2-3; TRBD2 aligns across 8 bases. Germline V CDR1 and CDR2: SGHRS, YFSETQ. V shed 0 bases and J 3 bases; nucleotides not matched to a gene: 0. This CDR3 has 14 amino acids. CDR3 nucleotide sequence: TGCGCCAGCAGCTTGGAGCGGGAGACAGATACGCAGTATTTT. Translated, it gives CASSLERETDTQYF.

This sequence joins TRBV2 and TRBJ2-6; a weak D match, TRBD2 (6 bases). Trimming left V 2 bases short and J 0 bases short, with 8 bases between. CDR3 size: 16 residues. Germline V gene sequence: CDR1 SNHLY, CDR2 FYNNEI. The CDR3 reads CASSEWGDSGANVLTF. The CDR3 DNA sequence: TGTGCCAGCAGTGAATGGGGGGACTCTGGGGCCAACGTCCTGACTTTC.

The CDR3 nucleotides read TGTGCCAGCAGCCAAGCCATTACTGGGGCCAACGTCCTGACTTTC. It translates to CASSQAITGANVLTF. This rearrangement joins TRBV7-9 to TRBJ2-6; D call uncertain. Germline loops: CDR1 SEHNR, CDR2 FQNEAQ (reference sequence). V was cut by 5 bases and J by 2 bases, with 10 bases left in between. This CDR3 is 15 amino acids long.

The chain has TRBV19 and TRBJ2-3, with 8 bases matching TRBD2. V shed 6 bases and J 0 bases; nucleotides not matched to a gene: 17. CDR3 size: 19 residues. Per germline, CDR1 LNHDA and CDR2 SQIVND (reference sequence). CDR3 DNA: TGTGCCAGTAGACCCCGAGGGGGGGCGGGGGGTAAAAGCACAGATACGCAGTATTTT. Its translation: CASRPRGGAGGKSTDTQYF.

The V and J genes are TRBV5-4 and TRBJ2-1; the D is unclear. The CDR3 sequence is 14 residues long. Per the germline V gene, CDR1 is SGHNT and CDR2 is YYREEE (reference sequence). The V end was cut by 3 bases, the J end by 3 bases, with 10 bases between. DNA for the CDR3: TGTGCCAGCAGCTCTCAGGTCGACTACAATGAGCAGTTCTTC. Protein: CASSSQVDYNEQFF.

The chain joins TRBV25-1 to TRBJ2-1; TRBD2 agrees at 9 bases. This CDR3 comprises 15 residues. CDR1 is MGHDK and CDR2 is SYGVNS in the germline V gene. Germline trimming cut 7 bases from V and 4 bases from J; bases unmatched to any gene: 8. The CDR3 coding sequence is TGTGCCAGCACCCAGACTAGCGGCTTGTACAATGAGCAGTTCTTC. Translating it yields CASTQTSGLYNEQFF.

This sequence joins TRBV3-1 (or the pseudogene TRBV3-2) and TRBJ2-3, with TRBD2 matching 10 bases. Germline values: CDR1 LGHDT, CDR2 YNNKEL (reference sequence). This CDR3 is built from 17 residues. V gave up 4 bases and J gave up 2 bases; unmatched junction bases: 9. CDR3 DNA sequence: TGTGCCAGCAGCCCAACAGAAGGACTAGCGGCCACAGATACGCAGTATTTT. This codes for CASSPTEGLAATDTQYF.

This chain joins TRBV2 and TRBJ2-2, with a possible D match to TRBD1 (5 bases). The CDR3 covers 14 residues. The germline V and J ends were trimmed by 6 bases and 1 base, with 9 bases remaining between them. Germline loops: CDR1 SNHLY, CDR2 FYNNEI. The CDR3 nucleotides read TGTGCCAGCAGAAATCAGGGGAACACCGGGGAGCTGTTTTTT. Translation: CASRNQGNTGELFF.

The chain combines TRBV7-6 with TRBJ2-3; 8 positions match TRBD2. CDR3 length equals 17 residues. Trimming took 0 bases from V and 1 from J; bases not matched to a gene: 6. Per germline, CDR1 SGHVS and CDR2 FNYEAQ. The CDR3 nucleotides read TGTGCCAGCAGCTTAGCGCCGGGGGGGCGCGGCACAGATACGCAGTATTTT. As protein: CASSLAPGGRGTDTQYF. Together with reference TRBV7-6 and TRBJ2-3, the CDR3 gives the full variable domain: GAGVSQSPRYKVTKRGQDVALRCDPISGHVSLYWYRQALGQGPEFLTYFNYEAQQDKSGLPNDRFSAERPEGSISTLTIQRTEQRDSAMYRCASSLAPGGRGTDTQYFGPGTRLTVL.

The chain links TRBV18 to TRBJ1-2, with D possibly TRBD1 on 6 matching bases. The germline V gene encodes CDR1 KGHSH and CDR2 LQKENI. V lost 6 bases to trimming and J lost 4 bases, with 12 bases between them. The CDR3 contains 13 residues. CDR3 sequence: CASSPTGSYGYTF. CDR3 DNA: TGTGCCAGCTCCCCCACAGGGAGCTATGGCTACACCTTC.

V is TRBV19 and J is TRBJ1-4; TRBD1 matches at 7 bases. V shed 5 bases and J 5 bases; nucleotides not matched to a gene: 11. Germline V lookup: CDR1 LNHDA, CDR2 SQIVND (reference sequence). The CDR3 sequence is 16 residues long. CDR3 DNA: TGTGCCAGTAGTCGAGGACCGGGACAGCGGAATGAAAAACTGTTTTTT. Protein product: CASSRGPGQRNEKLFF.

With regard to this clone: The identical CDR3 is also encoded by other nucleotide sequences in the sample. The genes are TRBV6-6 and TRBJ2-7; tentative D call: TRBD1 (6 bases). With 2 bases removed from V and 0 bases from J, the gap between germline ends came to 8 bases. The germline V gene encodes CDR1 MNHNY and CDR2 SVGAGI (reference sequence). This CDR3 comprises 14 residues. The CDR3 region is CASSYTGSSYEQYF. The CDR3 DNA reads TGTGCCAGCAGTTACACAGGGAGCTCCTACGAGCAGTACTTC.

This clone was detected only once. Here the CDR3 reads CASSWGRESTGELFF. The CDR3 coding sequence is TGCGCCAGCAGCTGGGGGCGGGAGAGTACCGGGGAGCTGTTTTTT. The chain uses TRBV5-1 and TRBJ2-2; TRBD2 is a possible D gene (7 bases). V was trimmed by 3 bases and J by 5 bases, leaving 14 bases between them. Germline loops: CDR1 SGHRS, CDR2 YFSETQ. CDR3 length: 15 residues.

This chain connects TRBV30 to TRBJ2-3, with 9 bases fitting TRBD2. Trimming at V came to 2 bases and at J to 1 base, leaving 1 base not matched to a gene. The germline CDR1 and CDR2 sequences are GTSNPN and SVGIG (reference sequence). The CDR3 runs to 14 residues. Written as DNA, the CDR3 is TGTGCCTGGAGTAGCGGGAGGCGCACAGATACGCAGTATTTT. Its protein is CAWSSGRRTDTQYF. The full variable domain, completed using reference TRBV30 and TRBJ2-3, is SQTIHQWPATLVQPVGSPLSLECTVEGTSNPNLYWYRQAAGRGLQLLFYSVGIGQISSEVPQNLSASRPQDRQFILSSKKLLLSDSGFYLCAWSSGRRTDTQYFGPGTRLTVL.

In its sample, this clone was seen once. The chain has TRBV30 and TRBJ1-1; TRBD1 matches at 8 bases. Germline V gives CDR1 GTSNPN, CDR2 SVGIG (reference sequence). The CDR3 length is 13 residues. J lost 4 bases, V lost 7 bases, and 8 bases had no gene match. As DNA, the CDR3 is TGTGCCTCCCGACAGGGGACAGGCACTGAAGCTTTCTTT. This translates into CASRQGTGTEAFF.

The chain carries TRBV2 and TRBJ2-4; D gene uncertain. V lost 6 bases and J 0 bases, leaving 15 bases between the germline ends. The CDR3 runs to 16 residues. Germline CDR1 and CDR2: SNHLY and FYNNEI. CDR3 sequence reads: CASRMETLLAKNIQYF. In nucleotides, the CDR3 is TGTGCCAGCAGGATGGAGACTCTTCTAGCCAAAAACATTCAGTACTTC.